Listed below are T cell receptor beta chains from one sample, sequenced in a study of T cell responses to AZD1222 COVID-19 vaccine. The data were produced by immunoSEQ multiplex PCR, yet TCRdb's version contains in-frame clones alone and is incomplete. The sample includes roughly 46,000 clones, about 91% of them seen just once. The sequences come from peripheral blood, collected 28 days after the second AZD1222 dose. These receptors all come from an adult who received the AZD1222 COVID-19 vaccine. CDR3s include the opening cysteine and the closing phenylalanine or tryptophan.

TRBV9	CASSGVGRGNTEAFF
TRBV5-1	CASSLGIRGLNTEAFF
TRBV6-5	CASSYLAGGASEQYF
TRBV11-2	CASSQGQGNTGELFF
TRBV7-8	CASSLESGYGYTF
TRBV12-3/TRBV12-4	CASRDNTEQPQHF
TRBV6-1	CASSVTSTGPSTDTQYF
TRBV11-2	CASSSGTGTGELFF
TRBV6-5	CASSPGTGSGNTIYF
TRBV25-1	CASSERTDGNRGLFF
TRBV6-6	CASSSRIEQYF
TRBV2	CASSDVGQGGYEQFF
TRBV7-2	CASSLAPAGHQETQYF
TRBV27	CASSPEGAGNQPQHF
TRBV11-1	CASSPRTDQETQYF
TRBV5-1	CASSLEIAGFGELFF
TRBV29-1	CSARRGRETQYF
TRBV2	CASSAYSYEQYF
TRBV19	CASSSGLAEAYNEQFF
TRBV27	CASRRDSGANVLTF
TRBV14	CASSSREHNSPLHF
TRBV7-3	CATIRDRGQNTEAFF
TRBV7-3	CASSLIGDSNEKLFF
TRBV27	CASSLKGGVYGYTF
TRBV5-4	CASSLDLGQGLYGYTF
TRBV3-1/TRBV3-2	CASSHPGLGNTGELFF
TRBV28	CASSFGSIETGELFF
TRBV30	CAWSVLRAVSEAFF
TRBV5-6	CASSSRDRGSYNEQFF
TRBV5-1	CASSLAGDGNTIYF
TRBV21-1	CASSEGGLSNEQYF
TRBV7-3	CASRRDSSDTQYF
TRBV5-6	CASSSEGRGSSYNEQFF
TRBV10-2	CASREDTQYF
TRBV9	CASSVAWGNEQYF
TRBV7-9	CASSLGLPNQPQHF
TRBV5-1	CASSLPGQGAIYGYTF
TRBV6-5	CAFSGDRGSPLHF
TRBV6-5	CASSYSDRGETQYF
TRBV7-2	CASSLARLADEQFF
TRBV3-1/TRBV3-2	CASSSPPSNYGYTF
TRBV10-2	CASSVSGVLYNEQFF
TRBV5-4	CASSLGQGALPASYEQYF
TRBV19	CASSPGGDEQFF
TRBV5-1	CASSLGLAEDTQYF
TRBV14	CASSQVGGANTEAFF
TRBV19	CASRRGQVNQPQHF
TRBV2	CASSEGKRALSDEQYF
TRBV6-6	CASSRTSGGAFGLEQYF
TRBV3-1/TRBV3-2	CASSLDRGGTEAFF
TRBV9	CASSVGVGFTNSPLHF
TRBV7-6	CASSPGGTSGRNEQFF
TRBV3-1/TRBV3-2	CASRSSGGTSYEQYF
TRBV5-1	CASSHGDRVGTEAFF
TRBV20-1	CSAMGGHEQYF
TRBV24-1	CATSGWPNTGELFF
TRBV18	CASSPREGVVNTEAFF
TRBV12-3/TRBV12-4	CASRQISYNEQFF